This T cell receptor beta chain was sequenced for a study of early T cells in non-severe SARS-CoV-2 infection. Across the whole study: Sequencing of unsorted whole blood was done on bulk RNA, leaving chains unpaired. Whole-study results and caveats: Comparison of clonotypes with VDJdb favored anti-spike CD8 responses while missing private and CD4 specificities.

Unique molecular identifiers (one per individual cDNA molecule) were attached. TCRdb processed the 5' RACE reads anew with MiXCR; each CDR3 protein has one entry. This table has approximately 120,000 distinct CDR3 sequences, more than 13% appearing once. As for this clonotype: The antigen remains undetermined.

With 4 bases clipped from V and 3 bases from J, the junction kept 5 bases outside the gene matches. The CDR3 contains 14 residues. Germline CDR1 and CDR2: ENHRY and SYGVKD. J is TRBJ1-2 and V is TRBV10-3; 7 positions agree with TRBD1. The sequencing input was whole blood. This clonotype originated in an adult who was a healthcare worker with PCR-confirmed SARS-CoV-2 infection or an uninfected control (not recorded which). As DNA, the CDR3 is TGTGCCATCAGTGGGACAGGTCTCGACTATGGCTACACCTTC. This sequence encodes CAISGTGLDYGYTF.